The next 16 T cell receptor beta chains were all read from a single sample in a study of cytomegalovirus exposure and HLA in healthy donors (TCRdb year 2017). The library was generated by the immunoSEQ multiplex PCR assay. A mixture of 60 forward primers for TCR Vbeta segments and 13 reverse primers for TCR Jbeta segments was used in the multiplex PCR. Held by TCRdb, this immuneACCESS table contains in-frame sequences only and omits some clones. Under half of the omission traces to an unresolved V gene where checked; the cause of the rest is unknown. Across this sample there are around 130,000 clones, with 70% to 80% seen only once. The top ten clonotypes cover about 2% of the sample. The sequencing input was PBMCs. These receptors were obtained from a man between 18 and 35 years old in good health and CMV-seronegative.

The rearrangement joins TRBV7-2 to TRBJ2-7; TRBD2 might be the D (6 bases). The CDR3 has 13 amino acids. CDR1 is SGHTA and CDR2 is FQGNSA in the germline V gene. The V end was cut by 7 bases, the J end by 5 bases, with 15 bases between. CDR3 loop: CASIRDWTDEQYF. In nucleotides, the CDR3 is TGTGCCAGCATCCGGGACTGGACCGACGAGCAGTACTTC.

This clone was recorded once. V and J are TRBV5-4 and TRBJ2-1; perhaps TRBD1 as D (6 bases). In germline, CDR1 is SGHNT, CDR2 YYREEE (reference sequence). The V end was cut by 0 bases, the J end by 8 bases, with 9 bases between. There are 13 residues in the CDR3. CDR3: CASSLDRADEQFF. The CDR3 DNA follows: TGTGCCAGCAGCTTGGACAGGGCTGATGAGCAGTTCTTC.

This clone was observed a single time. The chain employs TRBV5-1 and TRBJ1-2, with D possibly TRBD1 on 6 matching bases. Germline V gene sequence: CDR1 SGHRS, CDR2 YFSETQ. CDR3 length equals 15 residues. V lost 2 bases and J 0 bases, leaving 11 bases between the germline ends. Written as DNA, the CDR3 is TGCGCCAGCAGCTTCGGGACATTAGCTAACTATGGCTACACCTTC. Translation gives CASSFGTLANYGYTF.

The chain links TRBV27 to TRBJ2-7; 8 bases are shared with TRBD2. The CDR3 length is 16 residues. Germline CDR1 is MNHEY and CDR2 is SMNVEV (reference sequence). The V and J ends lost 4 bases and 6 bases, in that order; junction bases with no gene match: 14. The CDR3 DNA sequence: TGTGCCAGCAGTTCCCCCACTAGCGGTTCCCCCTGCGAGCAGTACTTC. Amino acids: CASSSPTSGSPCEQYF.

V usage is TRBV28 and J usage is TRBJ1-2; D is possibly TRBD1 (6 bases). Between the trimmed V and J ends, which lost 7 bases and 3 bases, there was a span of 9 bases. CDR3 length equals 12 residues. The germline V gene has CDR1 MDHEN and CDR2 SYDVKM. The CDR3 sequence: CASKQGYYGYTF. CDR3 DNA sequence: TGTGCCAGCAAACAGGGCTACTATGGCTACACCTTC.

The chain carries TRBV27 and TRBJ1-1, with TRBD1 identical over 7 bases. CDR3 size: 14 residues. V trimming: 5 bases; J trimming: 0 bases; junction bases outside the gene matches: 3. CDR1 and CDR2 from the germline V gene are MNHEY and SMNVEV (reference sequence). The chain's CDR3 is CASSLGTVNTEAFF. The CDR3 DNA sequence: TGTGCCAGCAGTCTCGGGACAGTGAACACTGAAGCTTTCTTT.

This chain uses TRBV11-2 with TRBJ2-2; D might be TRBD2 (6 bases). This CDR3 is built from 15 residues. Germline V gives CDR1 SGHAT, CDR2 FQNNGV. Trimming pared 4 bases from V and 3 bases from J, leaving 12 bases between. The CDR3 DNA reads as TGTGCCAGCAGCTGGGGAGGATCCGACACCGGGGAGCTGTTTTTT. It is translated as CASSWGGSDTGELFF.

DNA of the CDR3: TGCGCCAGCAGTCGCCCGGGACAGGGAAATGAAAAACTGTTTTTT. Its protein product is CASSRPGQGNEKLFF. The chain employs TRBV5-1 and TRBJ1-4, with 9 bases identical to TRBD1. The V gene end was trimmed by 5 bases and the J gene end by 5 bases; junction bases not matched to a gene: 7. From germline, CDR1 is SGHRS and CDR2 YFSETQ. The length of the CDR3 is 15 residues.

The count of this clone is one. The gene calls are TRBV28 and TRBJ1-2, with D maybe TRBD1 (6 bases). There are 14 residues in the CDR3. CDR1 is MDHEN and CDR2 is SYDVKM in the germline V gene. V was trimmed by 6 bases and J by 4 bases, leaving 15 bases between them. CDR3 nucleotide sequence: TGTGCCAGCAGACCGATGGACAGCTCCTATGGCTACACCTTC. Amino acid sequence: CASRPMDSSYGYTF.

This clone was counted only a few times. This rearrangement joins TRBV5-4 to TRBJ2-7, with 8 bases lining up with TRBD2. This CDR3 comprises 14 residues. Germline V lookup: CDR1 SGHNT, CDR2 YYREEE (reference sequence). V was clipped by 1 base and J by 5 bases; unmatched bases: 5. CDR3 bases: TGTGCCAGCAGCTTGAGCGGGAGCCCAGACGAGCAGTACGTC. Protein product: CASSLSGSPDEQYV.

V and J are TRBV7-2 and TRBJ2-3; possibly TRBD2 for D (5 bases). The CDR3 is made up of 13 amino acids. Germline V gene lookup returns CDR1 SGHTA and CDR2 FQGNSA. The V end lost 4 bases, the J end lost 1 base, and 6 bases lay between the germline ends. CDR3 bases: TGTGCCAGCAGCTGGGGAGGCACAGATACGCAGTATTTT. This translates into CASSWGGTDTQYF.

The CDR3 nucleotides are TGCGCCAGCAGCGCTGCACAGGGGGCGGTTGGCTACACCTTC. Translating gives CASSAAQGAVGYTF. The chain employs TRBV5-1 and TRBJ1-2, with 9 bases that match TRBD1. The CDR3 loop spans 14 amino acids. With V trimmed by 4 bases and J by 7 bases, 8 bases remained unmatched. The V gene's germline CDR1 is SGHRS and CDR2 YFSETQ.

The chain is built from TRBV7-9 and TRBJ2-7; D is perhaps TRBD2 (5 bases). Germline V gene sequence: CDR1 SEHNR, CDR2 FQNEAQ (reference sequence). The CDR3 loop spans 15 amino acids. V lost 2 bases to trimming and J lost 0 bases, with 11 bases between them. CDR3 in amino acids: CASSLPGGASYEQYF. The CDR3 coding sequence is TGTGCCAGCAGCTTACCCGGAGGAGCCTCCTACGAGCAGTACTTC. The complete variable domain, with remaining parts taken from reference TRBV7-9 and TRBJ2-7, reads DTGVSQNPRHKITKRGQNVTFRCDPISEHNRLYWYRQTLGQGPEFLTYFQNEAQLEKSRLLSDRFSAERPKGSFSTLEIQRTEQGDSAMYLCASSLPGGASYEQYFGPGTRLTVT.

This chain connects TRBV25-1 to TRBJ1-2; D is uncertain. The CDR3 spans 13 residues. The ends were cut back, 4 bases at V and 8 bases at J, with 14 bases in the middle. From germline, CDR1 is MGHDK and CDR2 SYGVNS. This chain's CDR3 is CASSVSGIGGYTF. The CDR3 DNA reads TGTGCCAGCAGTGTATCGGGAATTGGCGGCTACACCTTC.

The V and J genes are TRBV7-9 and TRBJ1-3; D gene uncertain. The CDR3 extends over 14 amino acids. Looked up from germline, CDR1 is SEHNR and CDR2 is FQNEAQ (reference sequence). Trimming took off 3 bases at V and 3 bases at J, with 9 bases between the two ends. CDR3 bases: TGTGCCAGCAGCTTCTTCACGCGTGGAAACACCATATATTTT. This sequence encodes CASSFFTRGNTIYF.

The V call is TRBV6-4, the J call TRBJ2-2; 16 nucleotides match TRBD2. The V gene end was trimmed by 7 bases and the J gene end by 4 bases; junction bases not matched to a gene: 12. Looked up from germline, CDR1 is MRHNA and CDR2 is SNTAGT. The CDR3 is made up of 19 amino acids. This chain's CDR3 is CASTPSGLAGGPGTGELFF. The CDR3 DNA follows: TGTGCCAGCACGCCCTCGGGACTAGCGGGAGGGCCTGGCACCGGGGAGCTGTTTTTT.